The clone carrying this T cell receptor (beta chain) was counted only a few times. Antigen: not known. This record belongs to a study of shared clonotypes between healthy human individuals. About the study: Three CD4 naive, three CD4 memory, two CD8 naive and one CD8 memory plate were used per donor.

Germline V CDR1 and CDR2: DFQATT, SNEGSKA (reference sequence). The CDR3 totals 11 residues. The junction had 2 bases not matched to a gene; V was cut back by 3 bases and J by 8 bases. Study outcomes and limitations: It was only blood that was sampled, and tissue repertoires likely differ.

A deep-level run was used for the assay. Data came from immunoSEQ multiplex PCR; TCRdb stores just in-frame clones and leaves some out. The sample records 2 million to 2.5 million clones, under 95% being singletons. V gene TRBV20-1 combines with J gene TRBJ1-2; 8 bases fit TRBD1. The sequence was obtained from a man between 18 and 35 years old in good health. Some clones in this sample may be carry-over from other donors' samples. The sequenced sample was naive CD4+ T cells from PBMCs. Subset here: CD45RA+ positively selected. The CDR3 bases are TGCAGTGCTAGGACAGGGGAAGGCTACACCTTC. Amino acid sequence: CSARTGEGYTF.